Only a few counts were recorded for the clone carrying this TCR beta chain. Germline CDR1 KGHSH, CDR2 LQKENI. Trimming pared 2 bases from V and 12 bases from J, leaving 13 bases between. This CDR3 contains 12 residues. These data come from a study of Ad26.COV2.S vaccination and SARS-CoV-2 variants. Overall study context: As a participant in COV1001, the donor was in the Ad26.COV2.S trial arm. Intramuscular Ad26.COV2.S doses were given once or twice, 56 days apart.

TCRdb's table, derived via immunoSEQ multiplex PCR, lists solely in-frame clones and lacks some. Seen here are approximately 410,000 clones, 88% observed once, and the top ten hold 3.5% to 4%. Regarding treatment: around 19 received Ad26.COV2.S at low or high dose, single or two shots; several received placebo; per-sample allocation not given. The samples date from day 63 after the first vaccine or placebo injection. Donor was an adult aged 18-55 years in Boston. The chain has TRBV18 and TRBJ1-1; D is possibly TRBD1 (5 bases). The sample consisted of peripheral blood, taken in a trial of Ad26.COV2.S vaccine versus placebo. The TCR originated in a person between 18 and 59 years old who received the Ad26.COV2.S COVID-19 vaccine or a placebo. CDR3 region: CASSPGGGETFF. The CDR3 DNA reads TGTGCCAGCTCACCAGGTGGAGGGGAGACTTTCTTT.